The clone carrying this TCR beta chain turned up a few times. Trimming took off 3 bases at V and 1 base at J, with 10 bases between the two ends. Germline-derived CDR1 and CDR2 are SGDLS and YYNGEE. The length of the CDR3 is 15 residues. One entry per CDR3 protein results from TCRdb running MiXCR on the RT-PCR reads. The sample lists 650,000 to 800,000 distinct CDR3 sequences, 13% to 15% occurring once. Source material: memory CD4+ T cells from blood. This chain connects TRBV9 to TRBJ2-2; D may correspond to TRBD1 or TRBD2 (6 bases each). The sequence was obtained from a female donor in good health, serving as a healthy control. The CDR3 DNA sequence: TGTGCCAGCAGCGCCGGAGGGGGGAACACCGGGGAGCTGTTTTTT. It codes for CASSAGGGNTGELFF.